This record looks at one T cell receptor beta chain sequence and its context. The antigen is unknown. This sample was taken from a study of neoadjuvant anti-PD-1 for oral cavity cancer. Study observations and caveats: Higher pretreatment blood Treg/Th17 ratios correlated with higher pretreatment blood and lower post-treatment tumor TCRbeta clonality.

Some clones are missing from TCRdb's copy, which holds only in-frame ones; the method was immunoSEQ multiplex PCR. The top ten hold over 2.5% of the sample, which has 11,000 to 15,000 clones, approximately 73% seen once. The CDR3 consists of 15 residues. CDR1 is MNHEY, CDR2 SVGAGI, per germline. The J segment lost 1 base and the V segment lost 7 bases, leaving 9 bases of the junction unmatched. Time point reported: after neoadjuvant nivolumab, at surgical resection. The patients had HPV-negative, locally advanced oral cavity squamous cell carcinoma. J is TRBJ2-7 and V is TRBV6-5; TRBD1 matches 8 bases. This clonotype originated in a person aged 40-85 years with oral cavity squamous cell carcinoma. Sequencing was performed on PBMCs, taken after nivolumab (anti-PD-1) treatment. This chain's CDR3 is CASTISNRGSYEQYF. DNA for the CDR3: TGTGCCAGCACCATCTCAAACAGGGGGTCCTACGAGCAGTACTTC.